Presented here are 25 T cell receptor beta chains from one specimen sequenced in a study of long-term antiretroviral therapy in people with HIV. Researchers report immunoSEQ v3.0 was run at survey level. Sequenced by immunoSEQ multiplex PCR; TCRdb stores in-frame clones only, minus some. Of about 28,000 clones in the sample, 80% to 90% were seen once. Sequences were derived from unsorted PBMCs, sampled 0.8 years before starting antiretroviral therapy. The receptors originated from a man aged 18 to 29 with HIV.

This chain joins TRBV11-3 and TRBJ2-2; D might be TRBD1 (6 bases). Trimming shortened V by 3 bases and J by 3 bases, and 14 bases separated the two germline ends. CDR1 is SGHNT, CDR2 YENEEA, per germline. CDR3 size: 16 residues. CDR3 amino acids: CASSFSGTKDTGELFF. The CDR3 nucleotides read TGTGCCAGCAGCTTCTCCGGGACAAAGGACACCGGGGAGCTGTTTTTT. Complete variable domain (other parts from reference TRBV11-3 and TRBJ2-2): EAGVVQSPRYKIIEKKQPVAFWCNPISGHNTLYWYLQNLGQGPELLIRYENEEAVDDSQLPKDRFSAERLKGVDSTLKIQPAELGDSAVYLCASSFSGTKDTGELFFGEGSRLTVL.

The sample holds one count of this clone. The gene calls are TRBV6-6 and TRBJ2-5, with D perhaps TRBD1 (5 bases). The V and J ends lost 1 base and 2 bases respectively, with 8 bases between them. The CDR3 spans 14 residues. From germline, CDR1 is MNHNY and CDR2 SVGAGI (reference sequence). The CDR3 region has the DNA TGTGCCAGCAGTTACTGGGGCAGTCAAGAGACCCAGTACTTC. Amino acids: CASSYWGSQETQYF.

The chain employs TRBV7-3 and TRBJ2-1; 7 bases align to TRBD2. Per germline, CDR1 SGHTA and CDR2 FQGTGA. The CDR3 totals 15 residues. Unmatched junction bases numbered 7, after V lost 5 bases and J lost 3 bases. CDR3 nucleotide sequence: TGTGCCAGCAGCCCAGGGACTACATACTACAATGAGCAGTTCTTC. The encoded protein is CASSPGTTYYNEQFF.

This clone appeared a single time. The V and J genes are TRBV6-5 and TRBJ2-5; TRBD2 agrees at 9 bases. V shed 7 bases, J shed 1 base, and the junction held 7 bases outside the gene matches. The CDR3 contains 15 residues. Per germline, CDR1 MNHEY and CDR2 SVGAGI. Written as DNA, the CDR3 is TGTGCCAGCACGCGAGCGGGGGGCTCCCAAGAGACCCAGTACTTC. This gives the protein CASTRAGGSQETQYF.

J is TRBJ2-1 and V is TRBV2; D unclear. In germline, CDR1 is SNHLY, CDR2 FYNNEI. CDR3 size: 11 residues. V lost 5 bases and J 10 bases, leaving 9 bases between the germline ends. CDR3 sequence (DNA): TGTGCCAGCAGTCCAGCTCGAGAGCAGTTCTTC. Protein: CASSPAREQFF.

The gene calls are TRBV30 and TRBJ2-1; 10 nucleotides agree with TRBD2. The CDR3 extends over 12 amino acids. The junction had 4 bases not matched to a gene; V was cut back by 3 bases and J by 11 bases. Germline CDR1 GTSNPN, CDR2 SVGIG (reference sequence). The CDR3 loop is CAWSPAGGKQFF. The CDR3 coding sequence is TGTGCCTGGAGCCCAGCGGGAGGGAAGCAGTTCTTC.

The chain joins TRBV15 to TRBJ2-7; 7 positions agree with TRBD1. Germline V gives CDR1 LNHNV, CDR2 YYDKDF (reference sequence). This CDR3 has 16 amino acids. The ends lost 0 bases at V and 5 bases at J; junction bases unmatched: 10. The CDR3 protein is CATSREGGVGHNEQYF. Written as DNA, the CDR3 is TGTGCCACCAGCAGAGAAGGGGGCGTGGGCCATAACGAGCAGTACTTC.

Comments on this clone: Sequence at one end of the junction differs from germline and may be a read error. CDR3 DNA sequence: TGTGCCAGCAGGCCACTTCCGGGACATGTTGTCTTC. It specifies CASRPLPGHVVF. The gene calls are TRBV27 and TRBJ2-1; D might be TRBD1 (6 bases). Germline V gene data show CDR1 as MNHEY and CDR2 as SMNVEV (reference sequence). This CDR3 has 12 amino acids.

This clone showed up just a few times. The rearrangement joins TRBV11-2 to TRBJ2-6; the D gene is possibly TRBD2 (6 bases). Germline values: CDR1 SGHAT, CDR2 FQNNGV. The CDR3 is 16 amino acids. Trimming shortened V by 6 bases and J by 0 bases, and 12 bases separated the two germline ends. CDR3 region: CASRGGGYSGANVLTF. DNA of the CDR3: TGTGCCAGCAGGGGAGGAGGATACTCTGGGGCCAACGTCCTGACTTTC.

The chain recombines TRBV6-1 with TRBJ2-3; D is undetermined. Germline-derived CDR1 and CDR2 are MNHNS and SASEGT. The CDR3 covers 15 residues. V was cut by 0 bases and J by 5 bases, with 12 bases left in between. In nucleotides, the CDR3 is TGTGCCAGCAGTGAAGCGGGCGCCTCCGGAGATACGCAGTATTTT. This translates into CASSEAGASGDTQYF.

The J gene is TRBJ2-3, the V gene TRBV6-5, with TRBD2 matching 11 bases. The CDR3 runs 14 residues. The germline V gene encodes CDR1 MNHEY and CDR2 SVGAGI. V lost 8 bases to trimming and J lost 2 bases; unmatched junction nucleotides: 3. The chain's CDR3 is CASSSGRPTDTQYF. For the CDR3, the DNA is TGTGCCAGCTCTAGCGGGAGGCCCACAGATACGCAGTATTTT.

The chain joins TRBV27 to TRBJ2-7; 8 nucleotides align to TRBD1. The CDR3 covers 15 residues. With V trimmed by 3 bases and J by 3 bases, 7 bases remained unmatched. Germline V CDR1 and CDR2: MNHEY, SMNVEV (reference sequence). CDR3 amino acids: CASSFGQGTIYEQYF. CDR3 in DNA: TGTGCCAGCAGTTTCGGACAGGGAACCATCTACGAGCAGTACTTC.

The chain combines TRBV7-8 with TRBJ1-1; D is undetermined. V lost 2 bases, J lost 4 bases, and 11 bases lay in between. This CDR3 is built from 14 residues. CDR1 is SGHVS and CDR2 is FQNEAQ in the germline V gene. CDR3 in amino acids: CASSLRVLATEAFF. In DNA, the CDR3 is TGTGCCAGCAGCTTAAGGGTTCTCGCCACTGAAGCTTTCTTT.

V gene TRBV5-6 combines with J gene TRBJ2-7; 8 bases match TRBD1. Germline V lookup: CDR1 SGHDT, CDR2 YYEEEE. V was clipped by 4 bases and J by 5 bases; unmatched bases: 11. The CDR3 is made up of 15 amino acids. The chain's CDR3 is CASSPFRTGINEQYF. DNA for the CDR3: TGTGCCAGCAGCCCGTTCCGGACAGGGATCAACGAGCAGTACTTC.

The V gene is TRBV4-2, the J gene TRBJ1-1; weak D call: TRBD1 (6 bases). The ends were cut back, 5 bases at V and 4 bases at J, with 8 bases in the middle. In germline, CDR1 is LGHNA, CDR2 YNFKEQ. The CDR3 sequence is 12 residues long. CDR3 nucleotides: TGTGCCAGCAGCGAGGGGGGCACTGAAGCTTTCTTT. It yields the protein CASSEGGTEAFF.

The V gene is TRBV12-1, the J gene TRBJ2-1; the table's D call, TRBD2, has no DNA check behind it. TRBV12-1 is reported as a pseudogene. The CDR3 has 13 residues. The CDR3 is CASSPGGGHEQFF. The DNA for the CDR3 is TGTGCCAGCAGCCCCGGGGGGGGGCATGAGCAGTTCTTC.

The rearrangement links TRBV7-9 to TRBJ2-3; 10 bases align to TRBD1. The CDR3 sequence is 16 residues long. Trimming cost V 3 bases and J 3 bases; bases outside gene matches: 6. Germline V CDR1 and CDR2: SEHNR, FQNEAQ (reference sequence). CDR3 residues: CASSFSGQGTTDTQYF. Written as DNA, the CDR3 is TGTGCCAGCAGCTTTTCGGGACAGGGGACTACAGATACGCAGTATTTT.

J is TRBJ2-3 and V is TRBV4-1; D remains unclear. Germline loops: CDR1 MGHRA, CDR2 YSYEKL. This CDR3 is built from 14 residues. The V and J ends lost 8 bases and 0 bases respectively, with 12 bases between them. The CDR3 DNA reads as TGCGCCAGCTCCACAACTTCTAGCACAGATACGCAGTATTTT. Translation gives CASSTTSSTDTQYF.

This clone has just a few counts. J is TRBJ1-2 and V is TRBV9; D not resolved. The germline V and J ends were trimmed by 0 bases and 4 bases, with 16 bases remaining between them. The CDR3 spans 16 residues. Germline V gene data show CDR1 as SGDLS and CDR2 as YYNGEE. The CDR3 here is CASSVEPARAPYGYTF. The CDR3 DNA sequence: TGTGCCAGCAGCGTAGAACCGGCCAGAGCTCCCTATGGCTACACCTTC.

The rearrangement joins TRBV7-9 to TRBJ2-2; TRBD1 might be the D (6 bases). Germline V lookup: CDR1 SEHNR, CDR2 FQNEAQ (reference sequence). Between the trimmed V and J ends, which lost 2 bases and 5 bases, there was a span of 21 bases. The CDR3 covers 18 residues. CDR3 DNA: TGTGCCAGCAGCTTACCCCCCTACAGGGAAGGAGATACCGGGGAGCTGTTTTTT. Its translation: CASSLPPYREGDTGELFF.

In DNA, the CDR3 is TGTGCCAGCAGTTTTGGGACTGAAGCTTTCTTT. This codes for CASSFGTEAFF. The chain employs TRBV28 and TRBJ1-1; D unclear. The V end was cut by 3 bases, the J end by 5 bases, with 4 bases between. Germline assignment: CDR1 MDHEN and CDR2 SYDVKM. This CDR3 region has 11 residues.

This clone has more than one count but fewer than ten. The chain employs TRBV25-1 and TRBJ2-7; D gene unclear. Trimming cost V 10 bases and J 9 bases, with 16 bases left between them. This CDR3 is 11 amino acids long. The germline gives CDR1 MGHDK, CDR2 SYGVNS. This CDR3 reads CATLRSGWQYF. The CDR3 DNA is TGTGCCACCCTTCGGTCTGGCTGGCAGTACTTC.

This clone appeared a few times. This sequence joins TRBV4-1 and TRBJ2-3; TRBD1 matches at 8 bases. CDR3 length: 16 residues. V lost 4 bases to trimming and J lost 0 bases; unmatched junction nucleotides: 6. From germline, CDR1 is MGHRA and CDR2 YSYEKL. The chain's CDR3 is CASSPGQAASTDTQYF. The CDR3 DNA reads TGCGCCAGCAGCCCGGGACAGGCGGCTAGCACAGATACGCAGTATTTT.

The chain employs TRBV9 and TRBJ2-2; D possibly corresponds to TRBD1 (5 bases). The CDR3 consists of 15 residues. Germline assignment: CDR1 SGDLS and CDR2 YYNGEE. With 4 bases removed from V and 8 bases from J, the gap between germline ends came to 18 bases. This CDR3 is CASSLAVGLGGELFF. In nucleotides, the CDR3 is TGTGCCAGCAGCCTCGCGGTGGGGCTCGGTGGGGAGCTGTTTTTT.

This clone was observed once. The chain carries TRBV4-3 and TRBJ1-2; no clear D. The CDR3 sequence is 14 residues long. Trimming removed 3 bases from V and 2 bases from J, with 10 bases in between. Germline V gene data show CDR1 as LGHNA and CDR2 as YSLEER. CDR3 nucleotide sequence: TGCGCCAGCAGCCAGTGGGAAAGGAACTATGGCTACACCTTC. Translating it yields CASSQWERNYGYTF.